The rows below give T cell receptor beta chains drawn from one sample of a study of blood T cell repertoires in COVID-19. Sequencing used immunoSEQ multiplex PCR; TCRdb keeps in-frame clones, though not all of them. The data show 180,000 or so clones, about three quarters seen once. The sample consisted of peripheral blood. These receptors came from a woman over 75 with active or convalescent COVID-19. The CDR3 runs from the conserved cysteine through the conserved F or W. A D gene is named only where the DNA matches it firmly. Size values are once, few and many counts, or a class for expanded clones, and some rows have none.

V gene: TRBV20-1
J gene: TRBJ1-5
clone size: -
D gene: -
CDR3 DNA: TGCAGTGCTAGTGGAGGGGGAGGCAATCAGCCCCAGCATTTT
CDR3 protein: CSASGGGGNQPQHF

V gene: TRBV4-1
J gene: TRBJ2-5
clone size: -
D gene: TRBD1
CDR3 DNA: TGCGCCAGCAGCCAAGGGGGGACAGGGTTACAAGAGACCCAGTACTTC
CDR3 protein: CASSQGGTGLQETQYF

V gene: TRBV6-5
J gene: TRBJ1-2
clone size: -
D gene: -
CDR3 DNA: TGTGCCAGCAGTTACTCGAGCAGGTCCCCTATTAGCTACACCTTC
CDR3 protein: CASSYSSRSPISYTF

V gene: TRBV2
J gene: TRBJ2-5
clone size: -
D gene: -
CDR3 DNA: TGTGCCAGCAAGATAGGGGGAGAGACCCAGTACTTC
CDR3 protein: CASKIGGETQYF

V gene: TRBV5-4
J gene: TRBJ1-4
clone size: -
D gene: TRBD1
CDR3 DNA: TGTGCCAGCAGCGACAGGGTAAATGAAAAACTGTTTTTT
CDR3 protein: CASSDRVNEKLFF

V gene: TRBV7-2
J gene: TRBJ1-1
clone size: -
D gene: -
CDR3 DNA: TGTGCCAGCAGCATTGCGGAGAACACTGAAGCTTTCTTT
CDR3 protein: CASSIAENTEAFF

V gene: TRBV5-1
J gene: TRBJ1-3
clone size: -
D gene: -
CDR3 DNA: TGCGCCAGCAGCGATACCGGGACAAGAGCTGGAAACACCATATATTTT
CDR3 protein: CASSDTGTRAGNTIYF

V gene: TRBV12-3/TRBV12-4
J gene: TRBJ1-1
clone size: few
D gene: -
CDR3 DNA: TGTGCCAGCAGTTTGGGCCCAGTAGAAGCTTTCTTT
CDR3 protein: CASSLGPVEAFF

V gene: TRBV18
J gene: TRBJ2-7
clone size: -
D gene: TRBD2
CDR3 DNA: TGTGCCAGCTCACCACTTATAGCGGGGGACGAGCAGTACTTC
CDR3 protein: CASSPLIAGDEQYF

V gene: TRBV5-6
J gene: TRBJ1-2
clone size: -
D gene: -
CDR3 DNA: TGTGCCAGCAGCATGGGGACATTAAACTATGGCTACACCTTC
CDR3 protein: CASSMGTLNYGYTF

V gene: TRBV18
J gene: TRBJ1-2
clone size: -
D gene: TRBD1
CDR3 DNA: TGTGCCAGCTTCGCCGGGACAGGGGGTCGCTACACCTTC
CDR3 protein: CASFAGTGGRYTF

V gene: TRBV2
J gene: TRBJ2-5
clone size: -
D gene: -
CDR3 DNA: TGTGCCAGCAGCCGGGACAAGGAAGAGACCCAGTACTTC
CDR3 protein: CASSRDKEETQYF

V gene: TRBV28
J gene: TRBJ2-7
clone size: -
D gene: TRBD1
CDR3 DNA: TGTGCCAGCAGTATGATGCGACAGGGGAGGTACGAGCAGTACTTC
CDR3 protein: CASSMMRQGRYEQYF

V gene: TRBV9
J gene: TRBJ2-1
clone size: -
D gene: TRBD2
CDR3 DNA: TGTGCCAGCAGCGATACCGGGACTAGCCTCAATGAGCAGTTCTTC
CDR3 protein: CASSDTGTSLNEQFF

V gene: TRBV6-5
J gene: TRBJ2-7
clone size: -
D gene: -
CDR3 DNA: TGTGCCAGCAAAAGCGCACTTCGCCTTTACGAGCAGTACTTC
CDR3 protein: CASKSALRLYEQYF